This T cell receptor (beta chain) was captured by sequencing in a study of blood T cell repertoires in COVID-19. A few counts support this clone. V lost 4 bases to trimming and J lost 4 bases; unmatched junction nucleotides: 10. CDR1 and CDR2 (germline): SGHTA, FQGNSA. The CDR3 has 16 amino acids. Some clones are missing from TCRdb's copy, which holds only in-frame ones; the method was immunoSEQ multiplex PCR. In the table there are about 100,000 clones, 70% to 80% of which are singletons. This chain uses TRBV7-2 with TRBJ1-2; 9 nucleotides line up with TRBD1. Sequencing was performed on peripheral blood. The clonotype was recovered from a man between 65 and 80 years old with active or convalescent COVID-19. The CDR3 loop is CASSSNRGRIFYGYTF. The CDR3, as DNA: TGTGCCAGCAGCTCCAACAGGGGGCGGATCTTCTATGGCTACACCTTC.